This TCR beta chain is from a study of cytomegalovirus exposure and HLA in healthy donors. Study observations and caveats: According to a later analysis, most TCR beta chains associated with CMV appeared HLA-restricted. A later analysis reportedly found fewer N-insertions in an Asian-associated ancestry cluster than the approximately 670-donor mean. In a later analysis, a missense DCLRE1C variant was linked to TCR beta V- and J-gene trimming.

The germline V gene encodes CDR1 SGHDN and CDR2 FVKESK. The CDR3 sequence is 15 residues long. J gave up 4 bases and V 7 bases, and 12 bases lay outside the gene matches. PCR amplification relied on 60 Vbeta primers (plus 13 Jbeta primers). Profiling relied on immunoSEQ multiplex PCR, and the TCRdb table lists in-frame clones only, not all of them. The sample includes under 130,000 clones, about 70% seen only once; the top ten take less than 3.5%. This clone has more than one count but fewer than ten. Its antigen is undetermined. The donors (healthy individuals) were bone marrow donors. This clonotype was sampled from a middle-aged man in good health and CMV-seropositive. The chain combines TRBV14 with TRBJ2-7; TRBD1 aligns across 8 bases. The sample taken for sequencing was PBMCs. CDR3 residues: CASIHPGTGLYEQYF. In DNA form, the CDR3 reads TGTGCCAGCATCCACCCCGGGACAGGCCTTTACGAGCAGTACTTC.